Following are 22 T cell receptor beta chains from one sample sequenced in a study of shared clonotypes between healthy human individuals. Only in-frame clones appear in the TCRdb table, and some are missing; sequencing was by immunoSEQ multiplex PCR. The sample contains 1.5 million to 2.5 million clones, 85% to 95% of which appear only once. It was CD45RO-negative cells, positively selected for CCR7, that made up naive CD8 cells, with terminally differentiated effector memory CD45RA+ cells excluded. Sequenced: naive CD8+ T cells sorted from blood. Source of these receptors: a man aged 18 to 29 in good health.

This rearrangement joins TRBV6-6 to TRBJ1-4; perhaps TRBD1 as D (5 bases). Trimming took 5 bases from V and 8 from J, leaving 15 bases between them. Germline V gene lookup returns CDR1 MNHNY and CDR2 SVGAGI (reference sequence). This CDR3 contains 14 residues. CDR3 in amino acids: CASSLGGGYEKLFF. The CDR3 region has the DNA TGTGCCAGCAGTCTTGGGGGTGGATACGAAAAACTGTTTTTT.

V and J are TRBV25-1 and TRBJ2-1; possibly TRBD2 for D (6 bases). This CDR3 comprises 13 residues. Germline V gene data show CDR1 as MGHDK and CDR2 as SYGVNS. V dropped 11 bases and J dropped 9 bases, with 20 bases sitting between them. The chain's CDR3 is CAFEVAEGGEQFF. The DNA for the CDR3 is TGTGCCTTCGAGGTCGCGGAGGGCGGTGAGCAGTTCTTC.

This chain joins TRBV4-2 and TRBJ2-2, with 11 bases aligning to TRBD2. V dropped 0 bases and J dropped 3; count of bases not matched to a gene: 9. CDR1 is LGHNA and CDR2 is YNFKEQ in the germline V gene. CDR3 length equals 19 residues. This chain's CDR3 is CASSQEPSGGTAYTGELFF. DNA for the CDR3: TGTGCCAGCAGCCAAGAACCTAGCGGGGGGACCGCGTACACCGGGGAGCTGTTTTTT.

The genes are TRBV28 and TRBJ2-3; 8 bases align to TRBD1. The CDR3 spans 15 residues. V was pared by 5 bases and J by 5 bases, with 9 bases of the junction left unmatched. Germline V gene data show CDR1 as MDHEN and CDR2 as SYDVKM. CDR3 sequence (DNA): TGTGCCAGCAGTAAACCCGGGACAGGAATAGATACGCAGTATTTT. Its translation is CASSKPGTGIDTQYF. The variable domain in full, with the rest retrieved from reference TRBV28 and TRBJ2-3, is DVKVTQSSRYLVKRTGEKVFLECVQDMDHENMFWYRQDPGLGLRLIYFSYDVKMKEKGDIPEGYSVSREKKERFSLILESASTNQTSMYLCASSKPGTGIDTQYFGPGTRLTVL.

The gene calls are TRBV9 and TRBJ2-3; 9 bases fit TRBD1. Trimming took 4 bases from V and 0 from J; bases not matched to a gene: 9. CDR1 and CDR2 from the germline V gene are SGDLS and YYNGEE. The CDR3 runs to 17 residues. The CDR3 sequence is CASSNRDRVRSTDTQYF. For the CDR3, the DNA is TGTGCCAGCAGCAACCGGGACAGGGTCCGAAGCACAGATACGCAGTATTTT.

The chain employs TRBV5-1 and TRBJ2-2; 7 bases align to TRBD2. The ends lost 7 bases at V and 2 bases at J; junction bases unmatched: 8. CDR1 and CDR2 (germline): SGHRS, YFSETQ. The CDR3 spans 15 residues. CDR3 nucleotide sequence: TGCGCCAGCGGGGAGGGCTATACCAACACCGGGGAGCTGTTTTTT. Its protein product is CASGEGYTNTGELFF.

V gene TRBV7-9 combines with J gene TRBJ1-2; no definite D call. V was pared by 4 bases and J by 3 bases, with 15 bases between. CDR1 and CDR2 from the germline V gene are SEHNR and FQNEAQ (reference sequence). CDR3 size: 15 residues. CDR3 amino acids: CASSSSTGGDYGYTF. For the CDR3, the DNA is TGTGCCAGCAGCTCCTCGACCGGTGGGGACTATGGCTACACCTTC. The full variable domain, completed using reference TRBV7-9 and TRBJ1-2, is DTGVSQNPRHKITKRGQNVTFRCDPISEHNRLYWYRQTLGQGPEFLTYFQNEAQLEKSRLLSDRFSAERPKGSFSTLEIQRTEQGDSAMYLCASSSSTGGDYGYTFGSGTRLTVV.

About this clone: This CDR3 is also generated by other DNA sequences in the sample. The genes are TRBV6-5 and TRBJ2-7; D is undetermined. Per germline, CDR1 MNHEY and CDR2 SVGAGI. The CDR3 spans 13 residues. V was pared by 0 bases and J by 0 bases, with 3 bases between. The CDR3 DNA follows: TGTGCCAGCAGTTACTCCGGCTCCTACGAGCAGTACTTC. Its translation: CASSYSGSYEQYF.

The rearrangement uses TRBV5-4 and TRBJ2-3; 7 bases fit TRBD1. J gave up 1 base and V 3 bases, and 2 bases lay outside the gene matches. Germline assignment: CDR1 SGHNT and CDR2 YYREEE (reference sequence). The CDR3 spans 14 residues. The CDR3 bases are TGTGCCAGCAGCTATGGACAGGGCACAGATACGCAGTATTTT. Amino acid sequence: CASSYGQGTDTQYF.

The chain recombines TRBV13 with TRBJ1-5, with a possible D match to TRBD1 (5 bases). The V and J ends lost 0 bases and 3 bases respectively, with 12 bases between them. The CDR3 length is 16 residues. Germline V gene sequence: CDR1 PRHDT, CDR2 FYEKMQ (reference sequence). CDR3 loop: CASSLGGGADNQPQHF. The CDR3 coding sequence is TGTGCCAGCAGCTTAGGCGGGGGAGCCGACAATCAGCCCCAGCATTTT.

The chain combines TRBV11-2 with TRBJ2-1, with 12 bases fitting TRBD2. Germline CDR1 reads SGHAT; CDR2 reads FQNNGV. The V and J ends lost 1 base and 6 bases, in that order; junction bases with no gene match: 1. CDR3 length: 15 residues. The chain's CDR3 is CASSLGTSGTNEQFF. The CDR3 DNA reads as TGTGCCAGCAGCTTAGGGACTAGCGGGACCAATGAGCAGTTCTTC.

This chain links TRBV5-6 with TRBJ2-7; 9 bases map to TRBD2. Germline V gene data show CDR1 as SGHDT and CDR2 as YYEEEE. V trimming: 8 bases; J trimming: 2 bases; junction bases outside the gene matches: 2. This CDR3 is 12 amino acids long. The CDR3 DNA reads as TGTGCCAGTGGCGGGGGGGCCTACGAGCAGTACTTC. It yields the protein CASGGGAYEQYF. Based on the CDR3 plus reference TRBV5-6 and TRBJ2-7, the full variable domain is DAGVTQSPTHLIKTRGQQVTLRCSPKSGHDTVSWYQQALGQGPQFIFQYYEEEERQRGNFPDRFSGHQFPNYSSELNVNALLLGDSALYLCASGGGAYEQYFGPGTRLTVT.

The chain has TRBV2 and TRBJ2-2; the D gene is possibly TRBD1 (6 bases). V was pared by 7 bases and J by 3 bases, with 9 bases between. From germline, CDR1 is SNHLY and CDR2 FYNNEI. The CDR3 has 13 residues. DNA for the CDR3: TGTGCCAGCACGGCAGGGGACACCGGGGAGCTGTTTTTT. Its protein product is CASTAGDTGELFF.

The chain carries TRBV7-9 and TRBJ2-3; D not resolved. The germline gives CDR1 SEHNR, CDR2 FQNEAQ (reference sequence). Trimming pared 0 bases from V and 6 bases from J, leaving 10 bases between. The CDR3 spans 14 residues. CDR3 in amino acids: CASSLAVLGDTQYF. DNA for the CDR3: TGTGCCAGCAGCTTAGCGGTCCTTGGGGATACGCAGTATTTT. Full variable domain (missing parts from reference TRBV7-9 and TRBJ2-3): DTGVSQNPRHKITKRGQNVTFRCDPISEHNRLYWYRQTLGQGPEFLTYFQNEAQLEKSRLLSDRFSAERPKGSFSTLEIQRTEQGDSAMYLCASSLAVLGDTQYFGPGTRLTVL.

The V call is TRBV6-5, the J call TRBJ2-5; D not certain. The J call may not be correct, given that the DNA end is closer to TRBJ2-7. The germline V gene encodes CDR1 MNHEY and CDR2 SVGAGI. The CDR3 runs to 14 residues. CDR3 nucleotides: TGTGCCAGCAGTTACTCGCACTCCGCCAACGAGCAGTACTTC. It is translated as CASSYSHSANEQYF.

V usage is TRBV7-9 and J usage is TRBJ2-3, with 10 bases identical to TRBD2. This CDR3 is built from 15 residues. From germline, CDR1 is SEHNR and CDR2 FQNEAQ (reference sequence). Trimming cost V 5 bases and J 3 bases; bases outside gene matches: 5. CDR3 sequence reads: CASSQGLAETDTQYF. CDR3 nucleotide sequence: TGTGCCAGCAGCCAAGGACTAGCGGAAACAGATACGCAGTATTTT.

The CDR3 reads CASSYSDPTLGGYTF. The CDR3 nucleotides are TGTGCCAGCAGTTACTCCGACCCCACATTAGGCGGCTACACCTTC. The V call is TRBV6-5, the J call TRBJ1-2; D is ambiguous. Trimming removed 0 bases at V and 8 bases at J, with 16 bases between. The CDR3 sequence is 15 residues long. Germline CDR1 and CDR2: MNHEY and SVGAGI.

The genes are TRBV13 and TRBJ1-1; no clear D gene. V dropped 1 base and J dropped 0 bases, with 9 bases sitting between them. The CDR3 covers 15 residues. Germline values: CDR1 PRHDT, CDR2 FYEKMQ (reference sequence). The CDR3 here is CASSLVGPMNTEAFF. CDR3 nucleotide sequence: TGTGCCAGCAGCTTAGTAGGACCGATGAACACTGAAGCTTTCTTT.

CDR3 in amino acids: CASTSGQNTEAFF. The CDR3 nucleotides are TGTGCCAGCACCAGCGGCCAGAACACTGAAGCTTTCTTT. The chain carries TRBV25-1 and TRBJ1-1; D gene ambiguous. This CDR3 spans 13 amino acids. The V gene's germline CDR1 is MGHDK and CDR2 SYGVNS. Between the trimmed V and J ends, which lost 7 bases and 1 base, there was a span of 10 bases.

The V call is TRBV4-2, the J call TRBJ2-7, with D maybe TRBD1 (6 bases). V was shortened by 2 bases and J by 5 bases, with 22 bases between the two germline ends. Germline V gene data show CDR1 as LGHNA and CDR2 as YNFKEQ. The CDR3 extends over 17 amino acids. CDR3 protein: CASSQYTGDIPPHEQYF. Written as DNA, the CDR3 is TGTGCCAGCAGCCAATATACCGGGGACATCCCCCCCCACGAGCAGTACTTC.

V and J are TRBV12-5 and TRBJ1-3; D is possibly TRBD1 (6 bases). CDR1 is LGHNT and CDR2 is FRNRAP in the germline V gene. The CDR3 consists of 17 residues. With 7 bases removed from V and 0 bases from J, the gap between germline ends came to 19 bases. The CDR3 bases are TGTGCTAGTGCCTTGGGGGGGGCTCTAACCTCTGGAAACACCATATATTTT. It is translated as CASALGGALTSGNTIYF.

This clone was seen a few times. Here the CDR3 DNA reads TGTGCCAGCAGTTTGCCAGGAAGCTTTAATGAAAAACTGTTTTTT. Its protein product is CASSLPGSFNEKLFF. The chain employs TRBV27 and TRBJ1-4; no clear D. Germline loops: CDR1 MNHEY, CDR2 SMNVEV (reference sequence). The CDR3 has 15 residues. The V gene lost 3 bases and the J gene lost 4 bases, with 12 bases spanning the gap.